The clone carrying this TCR beta chain occurred many times. Time point meaning: blood at routine non-recurrence follow-up after resection. Sequencing was performed on whole RNA extracted from tumor and nontumor lung tissue, or from frozen PBMC, and the material was left unsorted. TCRdb passed the 5' RACE reads through MiXCR, listing each CDR3 protein once. The sample yields around 110,000 distinct CDR3 sequences, less than 15% seen once. This entry is derived from a study of spatial heterogeneity in lung cancer. The wider study: When follow-up PBMC samples existed, they were sequenced (at a median of roughly two years after resection).

Trimming cost V 3 bases and J 5 bases, with 16 bases left between them. The germline V gene encodes CDR1 DFQATT and CDR2 SNEGSKA (reference sequence). The CDR3 extends over 14 amino acids. Source: PBMCs, taken at follow-up. This clonotype was obtained from a male donor with early-stage non-small cell lung cancer. The rearrangement links TRBV20-1 to TRBJ2-5; D call uncertain. The CDR3 here is CSASLLTGLETQYF. Here the CDR3 DNA reads TGCAGTGCTAGTCTACTTACCGGTCTGGAGACCCAGTACTTC.